A selection of T cell receptor beta chains follows, all from one sample in a study of response to subunit inactivated influenza vaccine. MiXCR was run by TCRdb on the RT-PCR reads, yielding one entry per CDR3 protein. The sample has roughly 650,000 distinct CDR3 sequences, about a sixth seen once. Sequencing used PBMCs from blood, obtained about 13 days after vaccination. These receptors all stem from a man aged 50 or older who received an inactivated influenza vaccine. CDR3s include the opening cysteine and the closing phenylalanine or tryptophan. A D gene is named only where the DNA matches it firmly. Where a row states a size, it is once, few, many or the class of an expanded clone; other rows omit it.

j_call	d_call	v_call	clone_size	cdr3_nt	cdr3_aa
TRBJ2-1	TRBD1	TRBV12-3/TRBV12-4	few	TGTGCCAGCAGTTCCCCGGGACAGGGAGGCGATGAGCAGTTCTTC	CASSSPGQGGDEQFF
TRBJ2-5	TRBD2	TRBV19	few	TGTGCCAGTAGTCCCCTAGCGGGAGGGCCGGAGACCCAGTACTTC	CASSPLAGGPETQYF
TRBJ2-1	TRBD2	TRBV29-1	NA	TGCAGCGTCCCGGGACTAGCGGGGGGGGGAGGTGAGCAGTTCTTC	CSVPGLAGGGGEQFF
TRBJ2-7	NA	TRBV10-3	NA	TGTGCCACCCACTCGACAGGCTACGAGCAGTACTTC	CATHSTGYEQYF
TRBJ2-7	NA	TRBV7-8	few	TGTGCCAGCAGCTTAAGGGAGGGCAGGGGTGGCTACGAGCAGTACTTC	CASSLREGRGGYEQYF
TRBJ1-4	NA	TRBV12-3/TRBV12-4	few	TGTGCCAGCAATTACGGGGGGCCCACTAATGAAAAACTGTTTTTT	CASNYGGPTNEKLFF
TRBJ2-5	TRBD1	TRBV20-1	few	TGCAGTGCTCGCCAGACAGGGGTGGAGACCCAGTACTTC	CSARQTGVETQYF
TRBJ2-5	NA	TRBV7-2	NA	TGTGCCAGCTCGGATTGGAGTTCAGAAACCCAGTACTTC	CASSDWSSETQYF
TRBJ2-7	TRBD2	TRBV6-5	NA	TGTGCCAGCAGTTGGCGGGAGGCCTACGAGCAGTACTTC	CASSWREAYEQYF
TRBJ1-1	NA	TRBV7-2	NA	TGTGCCAGCAGCCTCTTAGGGCGGGGGCTCACTGAAGCTTTCTTT	CASSLLGRGLTEAFF
TRBJ1-5	NA	TRBV15	many	TGTGCCACCAGCAGAGATGCGGGGGACCAGCCCCAGCATTTT	CATSRDAGDQPQHF
TRBJ2-1	TRBD2	TRBV6-2/TRBV6-3	few	TGTGCCAGCAGTTACCGTCCGGGACTATCCAACTACAATGAGCAGTTCTTC	CASSYRPGLSNYNEQFF
TRBJ2-7	TRBD2	TRBV7-9	NA	TGTGCCAGCAGCGGAAGCGGGAGGGCCGCCTACGAGCAGTACTTC	CASSGSGRAAYEQYF
TRBJ2-1	NA	TRBV10-3	few	TGTGCCATCAGGAATCCGACAGACTACTACAATGAGCAGTTCTTC	CAIRNPTDYYNEQFF
TRBJ1-5	NA	TRBV20-1	NA	TGCAGTGCTAGAGACCAACGTAGGGGGAATCAGCCCCAGCATTTT	CSARDQRRGNQPQHF
TRBJ2-3	NA	TRBV28	few	TGTGCCAGCCTCCCGACAGTACTAGGGAACACAGATACGCAGTATTTT	CASLPTVLGNTDTQYF
TRBJ2-5	NA	TRBV15	NA	TGTGCCACCAGCAGAGAGCAGACGTACCAAGAGACCCAGTACTTC	CATSREQTYQETQYF
TRBJ2-2	TRBD1	TRBV11-1	NA	TGTGCCAGCAGCCAGCTGAAAAGGACAGGAAGGAACACCGGGGAGCTGTTTTTT	CASSQLKRTGRNTGELFF
TRBJ1-6	NA	TRBV20-1	few	TGCAGTGCTAGGATGGACAGAGATAATTCACCCCTCCACTTT	CSARMDRDNSPLHF
TRBJ2-3	TRBD2	TRBV29-1	few	TGCAGCTCAGAGCGGGGGGCGGGTACGCAGTATTTT	CSSERGAGTQYF
TRBJ1-1	NA	TRBV6-5	NA	TGTGCCAGCTGGTCGGGCCGGGGAGCTTTCTTT	CASWSGRGAFF
TRBJ1-5	NA	TRBV6-2/TRBV6-3	few	TGTGCCAGCAGTTACTCGAAACAGCAACAGCCCCAGCATTTT	CASSYSKQQQPQHF
TRBJ2-7	TRBD1	TRBV5-1	few	TGCGCCAGCAGCAAAGACAGGGTGGGGAACGAGCAGTACTTC	CASSKDRVGNEQYF
TRBJ2-5	NA	TRBV4-1	few	TGCGCCAGCAGCCAAGATCCCAGGGATAGAATGGACTCGGAGACCCAGTACTTC	CASSQDPRDRMDSETQYF
TRBJ2-7	TRBD1	TRBV12-3/TRBV12-4	few	TGTGCCAGCAGCATGGGGTGGACAGGGGACATCGAGCAGTACTTC	CASSMGWTGDIEQYF
TRBJ1-1	NA	TRBV30	few	TGTGCCTGCCGACTGGGGACTGAAGCTTTCTTT	CACRLGTEAFF
TRBJ1-2	NA	TRBV3-1	NA	TGTGCCAGCAGCAAGGCGTGGACAGTAGGAGCTAACTATGGCTACACCTTC	CASSKAWTVGANYGYTF
TRBJ2-2	NA	TRBV7-9	few	TGTGCCGAATCAGAGGGTAACCCCGGGGAGCTGTTTTTT	CAESEGNPGELFF
TRBJ2-7	TRBD1	TRBV2	NA	TGTGCCAGCACGCCTAGGACAGGGGACGAGCAGTACTTC	CASTPRTGDEQYF
TRBJ1-2	NA	TRBV6-2/TRBV6-3	many	TGTGCCAGCAGCCTCAAAGCTAACTATGGCTACACCTTC	CASSLKANYGYTF
TRBJ1-1	TRBD1	TRBV12-3/TRBV12-4	NA	TGTGCCAGCAGTGCCGGGACAGGGGCTGAAGCTTTCTTT	CASSAGTGAEAFF
TRBJ2-3	TRBD2	TRBV20-1	NA	TGCAGTGCTTTCAGCGGGGGGCCTATTACGCAGTATTTT	CSAFSGGPITQYF
TRBJ1-2	NA	TRBV29-1	NA	TGCAGCGTTGATTTCCGGCCAGGGTGGAGGGACTATGGCTACACCTTC	CSVDFRPGWRDYGYTF
TRBJ1-4	NA	TRBV5-1	NA	TGCGCCAGCAGCTTGGATCCGGGGGTTAATGAAAAACTGTTTTTT	CASSLDPGVNEKLFF
TRBJ2-5	TRBD2	TRBV20-1	NA	TGCAGTGCTCCTAGACTAGCGGGGCCCTTCGGTGACCAGTACTTC	CSAPRLAGPFGDQYF